This T cell receptor (beta chain) was obtained from a study of CD8 T cells in ankylosing spondylitis. General study findings and limits: Characteristic, it appeared, of ankylosing spondylitis blood was a TCR beta motif of about eight highly homologous variants.

The CDR3 runs to 14 residues. TCRdb redid the calling of the 5' RACE reads with MiXCR, one entry per CDR3 protein. This table has 670,000 or so distinct CDR3 sequences, around 17% appearing once. Notes on this clonotype: Antigen unknown.

V gene TRBV21-1 combines with J gene TRBJ1-6; the D call of TRBD1 is as the table states it, not checked on the DNA. TRBV21-1 is a documented pseudogene. The sequence came from a male donor with ankylosing spondylitis. The sequencing sample was made of blood, either unsorted or a sorted T cell fraction (not recorded which). The DNA for the CDR3 is TGTGCCTGGCGGGACAACTCCTATAATTCACCCCTCCACTTT. Translation: CAWRDNSYNSPLHF.